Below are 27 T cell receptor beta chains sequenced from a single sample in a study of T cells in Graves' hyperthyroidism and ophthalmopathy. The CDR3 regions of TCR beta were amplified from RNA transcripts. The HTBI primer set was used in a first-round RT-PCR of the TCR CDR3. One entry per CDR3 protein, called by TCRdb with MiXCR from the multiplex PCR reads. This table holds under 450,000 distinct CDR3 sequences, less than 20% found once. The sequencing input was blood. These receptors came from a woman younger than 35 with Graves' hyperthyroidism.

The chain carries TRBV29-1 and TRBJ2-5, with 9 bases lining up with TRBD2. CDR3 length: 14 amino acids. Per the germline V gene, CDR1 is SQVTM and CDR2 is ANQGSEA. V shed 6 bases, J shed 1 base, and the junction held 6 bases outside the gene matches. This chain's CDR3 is CSVRSGGRQETQYF. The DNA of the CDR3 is TGCAGCGTGAGAAGCGGGGGGCGCCAAGAGACCCAGTACTTC.

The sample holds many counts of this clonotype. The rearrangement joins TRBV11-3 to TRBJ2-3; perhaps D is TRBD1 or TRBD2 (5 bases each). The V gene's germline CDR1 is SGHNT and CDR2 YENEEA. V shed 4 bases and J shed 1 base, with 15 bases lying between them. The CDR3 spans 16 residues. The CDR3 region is CASSYKGPYGTDTQYF. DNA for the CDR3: TGTGCCAGCAGCTACAAGGGACCTTACGGCACAGATACGCAGTATTTT.

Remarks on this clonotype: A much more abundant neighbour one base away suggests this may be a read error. The CDR3 protein is CASSGPDRASVTQYF. DNA of the CDR3: TGTGCCAGCAGTGGCCCAGACAGGGCCTCGGTGACCCAGTACTTC. V is TRBV6-4 and J is TRBJ2-5; 7 bases are shared with TRBD1. Germline CDR1 reads MRHNA; CDR2 reads SNTAGT. This CDR3 comprises 15 residues. Trimming removed 4 bases from V and 7 bases from J; junction bases left unmatched: 12.

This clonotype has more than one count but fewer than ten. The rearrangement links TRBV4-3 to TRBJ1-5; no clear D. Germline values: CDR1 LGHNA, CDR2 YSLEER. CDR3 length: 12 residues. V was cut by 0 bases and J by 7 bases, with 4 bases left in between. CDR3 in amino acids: CASSQDGQPQHF. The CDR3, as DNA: TGCGCCAGCAGCCAAGATGGGCAGCCCCAGCATTTT.

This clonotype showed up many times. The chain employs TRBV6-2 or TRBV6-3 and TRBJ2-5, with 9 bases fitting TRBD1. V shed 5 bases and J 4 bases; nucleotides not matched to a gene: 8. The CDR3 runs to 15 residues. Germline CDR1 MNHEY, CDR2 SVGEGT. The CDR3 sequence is CASSIPGQGGETQYF. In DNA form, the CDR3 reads TGTGCCAGCAGTATTCCGGGACAGGGAGGAGAGACCCAGTACTTC.

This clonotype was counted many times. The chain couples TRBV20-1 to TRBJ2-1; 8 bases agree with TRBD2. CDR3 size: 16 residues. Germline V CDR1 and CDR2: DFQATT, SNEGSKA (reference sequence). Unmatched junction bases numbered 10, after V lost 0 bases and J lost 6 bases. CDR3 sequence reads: CSARDHTSGVGNEQFF. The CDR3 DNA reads TGCAGTGCTAGAGATCATACTAGCGGAGTTGGCAATGAGCAGTTCTTC.

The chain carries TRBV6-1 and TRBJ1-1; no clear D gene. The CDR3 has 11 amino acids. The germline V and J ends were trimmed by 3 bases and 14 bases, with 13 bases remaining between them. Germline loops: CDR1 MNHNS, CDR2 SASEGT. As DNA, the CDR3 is TGTGCCAGCAGTGATAAGGCTCGCGGGTTCTTT. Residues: CASSDKARGFF.

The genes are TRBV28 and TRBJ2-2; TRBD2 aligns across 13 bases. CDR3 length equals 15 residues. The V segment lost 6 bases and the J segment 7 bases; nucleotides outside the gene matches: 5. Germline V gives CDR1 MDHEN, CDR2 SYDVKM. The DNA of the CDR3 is TGTGCCAGCAGAAAACTAGCGGGAGGGTACGGGGAGCTGTTTTTT. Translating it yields CASRKLAGGYGELFF.

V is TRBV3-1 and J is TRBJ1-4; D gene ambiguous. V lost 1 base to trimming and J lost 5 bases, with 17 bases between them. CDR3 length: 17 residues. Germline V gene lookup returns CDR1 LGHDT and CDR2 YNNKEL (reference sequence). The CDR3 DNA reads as TGTGCCAGCAGCCAAGTGGCGGGATCGGTCATAAATGAAAAACTGTTTTTT. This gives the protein CASSQVAGSVINEKLFF. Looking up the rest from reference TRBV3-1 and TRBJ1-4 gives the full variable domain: DTAVSQTPKYLVTQMGNDKSIKCEQNLGHDTMYWYKQDSKKFLKIMFSYNNKELIINETVPNRFSPKSPDKAHLNLHINSLELGDSAVYFCASSQVAGSVINEKLFFGSGTQLSVL.

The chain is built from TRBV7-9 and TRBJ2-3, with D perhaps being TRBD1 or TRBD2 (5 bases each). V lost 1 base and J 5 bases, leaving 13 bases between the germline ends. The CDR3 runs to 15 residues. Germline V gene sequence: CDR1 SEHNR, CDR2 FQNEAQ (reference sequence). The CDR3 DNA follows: TGTGCCAGCAGCTTAGGACCGGGGCCAAAAGATACGCAGTATTTT. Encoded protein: CASSLGPGPKDTQYF.

The DNA of the CDR3 is TGTGCCAGCACGGGGGACAGGACTAACTATGGCTACACCTTC. Its translation: CASTGDRTNYGYTF. The genes are TRBV2 and TRBJ1-2; TRBD1 matches at 8 bases. This CDR3 comprises 14 residues. V was pared by 7 bases and J by 0 bases, with 4 bases of the junction left unmatched. Per the germline V gene, CDR1 is SNHLY and CDR2 is FYNNEI.

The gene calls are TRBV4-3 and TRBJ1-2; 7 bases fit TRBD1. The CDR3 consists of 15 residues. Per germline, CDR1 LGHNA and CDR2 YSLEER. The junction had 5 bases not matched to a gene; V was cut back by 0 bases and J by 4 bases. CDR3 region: CASSQDSRGVYGYTF. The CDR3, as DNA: TGCGCCAGCAGCCAAGATTCCAGGGGGGTCTATGGCTACACCTTC.

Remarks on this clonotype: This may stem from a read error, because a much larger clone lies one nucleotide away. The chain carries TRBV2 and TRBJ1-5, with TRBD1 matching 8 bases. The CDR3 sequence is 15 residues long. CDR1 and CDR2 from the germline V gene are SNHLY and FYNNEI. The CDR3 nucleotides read TGTGTCAGCAGTTTCCAGGGGGCTCGCAATCAGCCCCAGCATTTT. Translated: CVSSFQGARNQPQHF.

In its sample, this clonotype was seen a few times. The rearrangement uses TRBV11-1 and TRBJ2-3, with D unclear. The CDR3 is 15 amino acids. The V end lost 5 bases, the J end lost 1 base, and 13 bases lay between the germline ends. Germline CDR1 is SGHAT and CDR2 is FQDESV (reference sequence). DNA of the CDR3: TGTGCCAGCAGCCCCGACGGGTTGGGCACAGATACGCAGTATTTT. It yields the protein CASSPDGLGTDTQYF.

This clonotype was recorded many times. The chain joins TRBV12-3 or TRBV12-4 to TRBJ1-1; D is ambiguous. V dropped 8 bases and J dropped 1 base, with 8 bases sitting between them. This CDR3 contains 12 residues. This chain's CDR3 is CASRAGNTEAFF. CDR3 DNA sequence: TGTGCCAGCCGGGCGGGGAACACTGAAGCTTTCTTT.

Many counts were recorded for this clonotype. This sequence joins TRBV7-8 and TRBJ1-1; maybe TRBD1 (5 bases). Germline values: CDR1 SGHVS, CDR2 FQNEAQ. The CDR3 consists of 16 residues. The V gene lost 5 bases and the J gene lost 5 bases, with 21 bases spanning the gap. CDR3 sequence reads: CASSQPLAGRGTEAFF. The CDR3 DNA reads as TGTGCCAGCAGCCAACCCTTGGCAGGGCGAGGAACTGAAGCTTTCTTT.

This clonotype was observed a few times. DNA of the CDR3: TGTGCCAGCAGCTCCAGGAAAATTAATTCACCCCTCCACTTT. Amino acids: CASSSRKINSPLHF. This chain uses TRBV7-9 with TRBJ1-6; no firm D call. The germline V and J ends were trimmed by 4 bases and 6 bases, with 10 bases remaining between them. The CDR3 consists of 14 residues. Germline V CDR1 and CDR2: SEHNR, FQNEAQ (reference sequence). Full variable domain (missing parts from reference TRBV7-9 and TRBJ1-6): DTGVSQNPRHKITKRGQNVTFRCDPISEHNRLYWYRQTLGQGPEFLTYFQNEAQLEKSRLLSDRFSAERPKGSFSTLEIQRTEQGDSAMYLCASSSRKINSPLHFGNGTRLTVT.

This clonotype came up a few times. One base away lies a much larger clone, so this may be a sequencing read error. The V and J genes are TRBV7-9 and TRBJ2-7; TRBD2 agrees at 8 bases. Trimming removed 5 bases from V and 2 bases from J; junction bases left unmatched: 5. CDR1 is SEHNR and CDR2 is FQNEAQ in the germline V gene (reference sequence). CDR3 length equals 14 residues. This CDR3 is CASSPAGATYEQYF. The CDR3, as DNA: TGTGCCAGCAGCCCAGCGGGGGCCACCTACGAGCAGTACTTC. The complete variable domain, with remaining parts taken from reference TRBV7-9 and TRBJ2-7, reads DTGVSQNPRHKITKRGQNVTFRCDPISEHNRLYWYRQTLGQGPEFLTYFQNEAQLEKSRLLSDRFSAERPKGSFSTLEIQRTEQGDSAMYLCASSPAGATYEQYFGPGTRLTVT.

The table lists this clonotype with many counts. In DNA, the CDR3 is TGTGCCAGCACCTCGGACGACAGGGCCTCTTTCGAAGCTTTCTTT. Amino acid sequence: CASTSDDRASFEAFF. V usage is TRBV6-2 or TRBV6-3 and J usage is TRBJ1-1, with TRBD1 matching 7 bases. V gave up 7 bases and J gave up 8 bases; unmatched junction bases: 16. Germline values: CDR1 MNHEY, CDR2 SVGEGT. The CDR3 loop spans 15 amino acids.

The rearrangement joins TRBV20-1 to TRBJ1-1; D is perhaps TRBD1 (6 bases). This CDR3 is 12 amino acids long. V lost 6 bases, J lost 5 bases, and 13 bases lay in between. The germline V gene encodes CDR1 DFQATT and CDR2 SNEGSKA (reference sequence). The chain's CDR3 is CSAVGQGTEAFF. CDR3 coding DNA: TGCAGTGCCGTTGGTCAGGGGACTGAAGCTTTCTTT.

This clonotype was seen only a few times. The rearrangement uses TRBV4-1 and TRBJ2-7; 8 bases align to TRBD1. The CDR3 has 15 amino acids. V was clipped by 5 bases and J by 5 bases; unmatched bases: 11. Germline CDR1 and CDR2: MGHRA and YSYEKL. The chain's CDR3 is CASSFRGQEQDEQYF. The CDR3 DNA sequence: TGCGCCAGCAGCTTTAGGGGACAGGAGCAAGACGAGCAGTACTTC.

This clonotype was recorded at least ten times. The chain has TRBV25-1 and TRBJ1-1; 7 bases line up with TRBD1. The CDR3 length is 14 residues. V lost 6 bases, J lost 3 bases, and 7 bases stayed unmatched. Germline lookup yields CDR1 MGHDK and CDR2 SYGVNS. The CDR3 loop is CASSAGGGHTEAFF. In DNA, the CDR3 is TGTGCCAGCAGCGCGGGAGGGGGCCACACTGAAGCTTTCTTT.

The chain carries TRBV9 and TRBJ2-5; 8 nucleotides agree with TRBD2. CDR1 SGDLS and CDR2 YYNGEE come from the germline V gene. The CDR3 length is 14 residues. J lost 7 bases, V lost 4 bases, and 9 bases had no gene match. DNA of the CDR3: TGTGCCAGCAGCTTAAGCGGGAGAGGACGGACCCAGTACTTC. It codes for CASSLSGRGRTQYF.

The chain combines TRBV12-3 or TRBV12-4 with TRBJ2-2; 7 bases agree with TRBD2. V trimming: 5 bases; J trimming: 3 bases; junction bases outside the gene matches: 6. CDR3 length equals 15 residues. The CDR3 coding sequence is TGTGCCAGCAGTCCTCTAGCGGACTACACCGGGGAGCTGTTTTTT. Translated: CASSPLADYTGELFF.

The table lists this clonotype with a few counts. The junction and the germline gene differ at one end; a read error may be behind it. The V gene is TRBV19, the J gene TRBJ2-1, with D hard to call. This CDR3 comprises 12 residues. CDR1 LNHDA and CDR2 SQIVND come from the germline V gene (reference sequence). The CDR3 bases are TGTGCCAGTAGTTTAGAGGTTGGTGAGCAGTTCTTC. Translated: CASSLEVGEQFF.

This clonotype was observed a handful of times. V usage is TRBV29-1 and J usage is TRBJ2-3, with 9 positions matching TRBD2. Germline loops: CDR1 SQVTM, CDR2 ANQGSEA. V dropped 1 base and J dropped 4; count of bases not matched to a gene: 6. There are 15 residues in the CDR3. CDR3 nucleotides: TGCAGCGTTGAAGGGCTTGCGGGGGGGCCAGATACGCAGTATTTT. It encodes CSVEGLAGGPDTQYF.

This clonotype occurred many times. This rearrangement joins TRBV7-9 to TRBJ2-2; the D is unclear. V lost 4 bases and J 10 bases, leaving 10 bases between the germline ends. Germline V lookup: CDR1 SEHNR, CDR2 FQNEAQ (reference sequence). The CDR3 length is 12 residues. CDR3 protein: CASSSKRLELFF. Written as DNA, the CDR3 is TGTGCCAGCAGCTCGAAGAGGTTGGAGCTGTTTTTT.